One and the same sample provided the 25 T cell receptor beta chains below, sequenced in a study of shared clonotypes between healthy human individuals. Assay: immunoSEQ multiplex PCR; the TCRdb copy retains only in-frame clones and omits some. This sample has 2 million to 2.5 million clones, with about 95% found just once. The sample was naive CD4+ T cells sorted from blood. Sample subset: CD45RA+ positively selected. The source is a man younger than 35 in good health.

The chain employs TRBV9 and TRBJ2-2; tentatively, D is TRBD2 (6 bases). The CDR3 extends over 13 amino acids. The germline V gene encodes CDR1 SGDLS and CDR2 YYNGEE. V was shortened by 0 bases and J by 9 bases, with 9 bases between the two germline ends. CDR3 DNA sequence: TGTGCCAGCAGCGTAGAGGAGGGCCGGGAGCTGTTTTTT. This encodes CASSVEEGRELFF.

The table lists this clone with a count of one. The chain carries TRBV28 and TRBJ1-5, with D uncertain. From germline, CDR1 is MDHEN and CDR2 SYDVKM. V shed 2 bases and J shed 0 bases, with 5 bases lying between them. The CDR3 is 14 residues long. CDR3 protein: CASSLPNSNQPQHF. The CDR3 nucleotides are TGTGCCAGCAGTTTACCGAATAGCAATCAGCCCCAGCATTTT. The full variable domain, rest sourced from reference TRBV28 and TRBJ1-5, is DVKVTQSSRYLVKRTGEKVFLECVQDMDHENMFWYRQDPGLGLRLIYFSYDVKMKEKGDIPEGYSVSREKKERFSLILESASTNQTSMYLCASSLPNSNQPQHFGDGTRLSIL.

In nucleotides, the CDR3 is TGTGCCAGTAGTGTCACCGGGACGGTGGGCTTTTACGAGCAGTACTTC. It specifies CASSVTGTVGFYEQYF. J is TRBJ2-7 and V is TRBV19, with D perhaps matching TRBD1 or TRBD2 (5 bases each). CDR3 length: 16 residues. Trimming left V 5 bases short and J 4 bases short, with 21 bases between. Germline V gene lookup returns CDR1 LNHDA and CDR2 SQIVND (reference sequence).

The V and J genes are TRBV6-5 and TRBJ2-5; either TRBD1 or TRBD2 may supply D (6 bases each). From germline, CDR1 is MNHEY and CDR2 SVGAGI. The V gene lost 5 bases and the J gene lost 4 bases, with 14 bases spanning the gap. This CDR3 comprises 14 residues. The CDR3 DNA reads TGTGCCAGCAGTCGATCACAGGGAGGAGAGACCCAGTACTTC. Translating it yields CASSRSQGGETQYF.

This clone has just one count. The V gene is TRBV5-1, the J gene TRBJ2-2, with D possibly called TRBD1 or TRBD2 (6 bases each). V dropped 1 base and J dropped 0 bases, with 10 bases sitting between them. This CDR3 has 16 residues. CDR1 and CDR2 (germline): SGHRS, YFSETQ. The CDR3 coding sequence is TGCGCCAGCAGCTTGCGGGGGCTACCGAACACCGGGGAGCTGTTTTTT. Translated, it gives CASSLRGLPNTGELFF.

The J gene is TRBJ1-3, the V gene TRBV6-1; D gene unclear. The CDR3 is made up of 14 amino acids. The germline CDR1 and CDR2 sequences are MNHNS and SASEGT. Trimming removed 4 bases at V and 4 bases at J, with 11 bases between. CDR3 coding DNA: TGTGCCAGCAGTGTAAAGGGAGAAGGAAACACCATATATTTT. Translation: CASSVKGEGNTIYF.

A remark on this clone: This sample also contains other DNA sequences that code for the same CDR3. This chain links TRBV30 with TRBJ1-3, with TRBD1 matching 7 bases. CDR1 and CDR2 (germline): GTSNPN, SVGIG (reference sequence). The CDR3 runs 15 residues. V shed 2 bases and J 0 bases; nucleotides not matched to a gene: 4. The CDR3 nucleotides read TGTGCCTGGAGTCGGACAGGCCGCTCTGGAAACACCATATATTTT. As protein: CAWSRTGRSGNTIYF.

The gene calls are TRBV5-1 and TRBJ1-1, with 8 bases that match TRBD1. Germline V gene sequence: CDR1 SGHRS, CDR2 YFSETQ. V lost 4 bases, J lost 4 bases, and 6 bases stayed unmatched. The CDR3 runs 14 residues. CDR3 nucleotide sequence: TGCGCCAGCAGCCCAACGGACAGGGCCACTGAAGCTTTCTTT. Its protein is CASSPTDRATEAFF.

The genes are TRBV6-5 and TRBJ2-5, with D hard to call. The CDR3 runs to 16 residues. V lost 2 bases and J 1 base, leaving 14 bases between the germline ends. Germline CDR1 MNHEY, CDR2 SVGAGI. As DNA, the CDR3 is TGTGCCAGCAGTTACATGGGGTTTTCAGTCCAAGAGACCCAGTACTTC. Its protein is CASSYMGFSVQETQYF.

The rearrangement uses TRBV18 and TRBJ1-5, with 9 bases matching TRBD1. CDR1 and CDR2 (germline): KGHSH, LQKENI. This CDR3 comprises 18 residues. V gave up 6 bases and J gave up 1 base; unmatched junction bases: 13. CDR3 region: CASSEGQGRSGSNQPQHF. DNA for the CDR3: TGTGCCAGCTCGGAGGGACAGGGCCGTTCAGGGAGCAATCAGCCCCAGCATTTT.

CDR3 region: CASSHQRPGLVRHEQFF. The CDR3 DNA reads as TGTGCCAGCAGCCACCAGAGGCCGGGACTAGTCCGGCATGAGCAGTTCTTC. This rearrangement joins TRBV5-4 to TRBJ2-1; TRBD2 aligns across 8 bases. CDR3 length: 17 residues. Germline-derived CDR1 and CDR2 are SGHNT and YYREEE (reference sequence). V trimming: 4 bases; J trimming: 8 bases; junction bases outside the gene matches: 17.

The count of this clone is one. The chain links TRBV5-8 to TRBJ1-4, with 7 bases fitting TRBD1. The ends lost 7 bases at V and 3 bases at J; junction bases unmatched: 6. This CDR3 has 14 amino acids. The germline gives CDR1 SGHTS, CDR2 YDEGEE. The CDR3 DNA sequence: TGTGCCAGCGGCTGGGGACAGTCTAATGAAAAACTGTTTTTT. Translating it yields CASGWGQSNEKLFF.

The V call is TRBV5-1, the J call TRBJ2-1; TRBD2 is a possible D gene (5 bases). The V and J ends lost 0 bases and 8 bases respectively, with 12 bases between them. This CDR3 comprises 14 residues. Per the germline V gene, CDR1 is SGHRS and CDR2 is YFSETQ. The DNA of the CDR3 is TGCGCCAGCAGCTTGGGGGGAGTTGTCGATGAGCAGTTCTTC. Translating gives CASSLGGVVDEQFF.

This sequence joins TRBV5-4 and TRBJ2-7, with 9 bases identical to TRBD2. The germline V gene has CDR1 SGHNT and CDR2 YYREEE (reference sequence). The CDR3 contains 15 residues. Trimming took 1 base from V and 3 from J; bases not matched to a gene: 5. The CDR3 loop is CASSLLSGSNYEQYF. In DNA, the CDR3 is TGTGCCAGCAGCTTGCTTAGCGGGAGCAACTACGAGCAGTACTTC.

This chain connects TRBV5-4 to TRBJ2-2, with TRBD1 matching 10 bases. This CDR3 spans 15 amino acids. The germline V gene has CDR1 SGHNT and CDR2 YYREEE (reference sequence). The ends lost 3 bases at V and 1 base at J; junction bases unmatched: 0. CDR3 sequence (DNA): TGTGCCAGCAGCTGGACAGGGGGGAACACCGGGGAGCTGTTTTTT. Its translation is CASSWTGGNTGELFF.

As for this clone: At the DNA level, this CDR3 is encoded by other sequences in the same sample as well. The V gene is TRBV10-1, the J gene TRBJ2-3; D uncertain. This CDR3 is 12 amino acids long. V lost 5 bases to trimming and J lost 2 bases, with 5 bases between them. Germline values: CDR1 WNHNN, CDR2 SYGVQD (reference sequence). The CDR3 spells CASSPNTDTQYF. Here the CDR3 DNA reads TGCGCCAGCAGTCCCAACACAGATACGCAGTATTTT.

This chain links TRBV5-4 with TRBJ2-3; D may be TRBD2 (6 bases). CDR1 and CDR2 from the germline V gene are SGHNT and YYREEE (reference sequence). V was shortened by 4 bases and J by 9 bases, with 15 bases between the two germline ends. The CDR3 length is 13 residues. CDR3: CASSPPGRETQYF. DNA for the CDR3: TGTGCCAGCAGCCCTCCGGGGCGGGAAACGCAGTATTTT.

The J gene is TRBJ2-3, the V gene TRBV9, with a weak D call TRBD1 (6 bases). Per the germline V gene, CDR1 is SGDLS and CDR2 is YYNGEE. Trimming left V 0 bases short and J 4 bases short, with 15 bases between. The CDR3 loop spans 16 amino acids. The CDR3 DNA sequence: TGTGCCAGCAGCGTAGTGGGCCAGGGGAAGGCAGATACGCAGTATTTT. Translated, it gives CASSVVGQGKADTQYF.

This rearrangement joins TRBV29-1 to TRBJ2-1; D unclear. Germline CDR1 and CDR2: SQVTM and ANQGSEA. Trimming took 4 bases from V and 6 from J, leaving 10 bases between them. The CDR3 has 12 residues. The CDR3 DNA is TGCAGCGTTGCGGAGTCGGGCAATGAGCAGTTCTTC. Protein sequence: CSVAESGNEQFF.

This clone has just a few counts. This specimen includes other DNA sequences encoding the same CDR3. The V and J genes are TRBV25-1 and TRBJ2-3; D might be TRBD2 (5 bases). The CDR3 length is 14 residues. V shed 5 bases and J shed 1 base, with 10 bases lying between them. Germline CDR1 MGHDK, CDR2 SYGVNS. CDR3 bases: TGTGCCAGCAGTCGTGGGAGTGGCACAGATACGCAGTATTTT. This encodes CASSRGSGTDTQYF.

The V gene is TRBV9, the J gene TRBJ2-5, with a weak D call TRBD1 (6 bases). V was shortened by 4 bases and J by 2 bases, with 15 bases between the two germline ends. This CDR3 comprises 15 residues. Germline loops: CDR1 SGDLS, CDR2 YYNGEE. DNA for the CDR3: TGTGCCAGCAGCCCTAATACTGGACAGCAAGAGACCCAGTACTTC. Protein: CASSPNTGQQETQYF.

The rearrangement links TRBV2 to TRBJ1-4, with 8 bases that match TRBD1. The V gene end was trimmed by 6 bases and the J gene end by 4 bases; junction bases not matched to a gene: 10. This CDR3 is built from 16 residues. Germline lookup yields CDR1 SNHLY and CDR2 FYNNEI. The CDR3 DNA reads TGTGCCAGCAGCCAGCAGGGGGCCCAAGTTAATGAAAAACTGTTTTTT. It codes for CASSQQGAQVNEKLFF.

The chain combines TRBV28 with TRBJ2-7; D is possibly TRBD1 (6 bases). Trimming shortened V by 6 bases and J by 7 bases, and 22 bases separated the two germline ends. The V gene's germline CDR1 is MDHEN and CDR2 SYDVKM. The CDR3 has 15 residues. The CDR3 sequence is CASSPHRDTKQEQYF. The DNA of the CDR3 is TGTGCCAGCAGCCCCCACCGGGACACCAAACAGGAGCAGTACTTC. Full variable domain (remainder filled in from reference TRBV28 and TRBJ2-7): DVKVTQSSRYLVKRTGEKVFLECVQDMDHENMFWYRQDPGLGLRLIYFSYDVKMKEKGDIPEGYSVSREKKERFSLILESASTNQTSMYLCASSPHRDTKQEQYFGPGTRLTVT.

This clone showed up just once. Other DNA sequences in this specimen translate into the identical CDR3. This chain joins TRBV11-2 and TRBJ2-3; D gene uncertain. Germline V gives CDR1 SGHAT, CDR2 FQNNGV. CDR3 length: 12 amino acids. Deletions cut 1 base from V and 6 bases from J, with 5 bases between. CDR3 sequence reads: CASSLGLDTQYF. The CDR3 DNA is TGTGCCAGCAGCTTAGGCTTGGATACGCAGTATTTT.

The chain couples TRBV25-1 to TRBJ2-1; D is unclear. Germline CDR1 MGHDK, CDR2 SYGVNS. CDR3 size: 15 residues. The V and J ends lost 0 bases and 8 bases respectively, with 14 bases between them. CDR3 amino acids: CASSEYRLVHHEQFF. In DNA form, the CDR3 reads TGTGCCAGCAGTGAATACCGGCTAGTACATCATGAGCAGTTCTTC. The full variable domain, with the rest looked up from reference TRBV25-1 and TRBJ2-1, is EADIYQTPRYLVIGTGKKITLECSQTMGHDKMYWYQQDPGMELHLIHYSYGVNSTEKGDLSSESTVSRIRTEHFPLTLESARPSHTSQYLCASSEYRLVHHEQFFGPGTRLTVL.